What follows are 8 T cell receptor beta chains derived from one specimen sequenced in a study of cytomegalovirus exposure and HLA in healthy donors. The PCR employed 60 Vbeta primers together with 13 Jbeta primers. Using immunoSEQ multiplex PCR, the repertoire was profiled, and TCRdb retains in-frame clones only, with some absent. The table shows 150,000 to 200,000 clones, with approximately 81% occurring only once. The sequencing sample was made of PBMCs. Receptors were obtained from a boy aged 5-17 years in good health and CMV-seronegative.

The chain employs TRBV2 and TRBJ2-3; TRBD1 matches 11 bases. In germline, CDR1 is SNHLY, CDR2 FYNNEI. Trimming took 6 bases from V and 4 from J; bases not matched to a gene: 12. The length of the CDR3 is 17 residues. CDR3 DNA: TGTGCCAGCAGGCAAAGGACAGGGGGCGGGATCGCAGATACGCAGTATTTT. Amino acid sequence: CASRQRTGGGIADTQYF.

This sequence joins TRBV27 and TRBJ2-5, with 9 nucleotides matching TRBD2. The CDR3 runs 14 residues. The J segment lost 5 bases and the V segment lost 10 bases, leaving 11 bases of the junction unmatched. Germline V gene sequence: CDR1 MNHEY, CDR2 SMNVEV (reference sequence). The CDR3 bases are TGTGCCATCCCGGCGGGGGGGCCGCGTGAGACCCAGTACTTC. Protein: CAIPAGGPRETQYF.

The V call is TRBV7-6, the J call TRBJ1-5; 8 nucleotides line up with TRBD1. Trimming cost V 3 bases and J 0 bases; bases outside gene matches: 4. The CDR3 is 16 amino acids. CDR1 SGHVS and CDR2 FNYEAQ come from the germline V gene. CDR3 DNA sequence: TGTGCCAGCAGCTTGGGCGGACAGGGTAGCAATCAGCCCCAGCATTTT. It is translated as CASSLGGQGSNQPQHF. The variable domain in full, completed from reference TRBV7-6 and TRBJ1-5, reads GAGVSQSPRYKVTKRGQDVALRCDPISGHVSLYWYRQALGQGPEFLTYFNYEAQQDKSGLPNDRFSAERPEGSISTLTIQRTEQRDSAMYRCASSLGGQGSNQPQHFGDGTRLSIL.

The rearrangement links TRBV30 to TRBJ1-2, with 11 bases lining up with TRBD1. Germline lookup yields CDR1 GTSNPN and CDR2 SVGIG (reference sequence). Trimming took 3 bases from V and 5 from J; bases not matched to a gene: 14. This CDR3 region has 17 residues. The CDR3 is CAWRISPGGTGGYGYTF. Written as DNA, the CDR3 is TGTGCCTGGAGAATCTCCCCCGGGGGGACAGGGGGTTATGGCTACACCTTC. The complete variable domain, with remaining parts taken from reference TRBV30 and TRBJ1-2, reads SQTIHQWPATLVQPVGSPLSLECTVEGTSNPNLYWYRQAAGRGLQLLFYSVGIGQISSEVPQNLSASRPQDRQFILSSKKLLLSDSGFYLCAWRISPGGTGGYGYTFGSGTRLTVV.

The sample holds a few counts of this clone. This chain links TRBV9 with TRBJ1-2, with TRBD1 as a possible D gene (5 bases). Looked up from germline, CDR1 is SGDLS and CDR2 is YYNGEE. This CDR3 has 13 amino acids. Trimming took off 4 bases at V and 6 bases at J, with 13 bases between the two ends. The DNA of the CDR3 is TGTGCCAGCAGCCTTAGAGCGGGGGATGGCTACACCTTC. Residues: CASSLRAGDGYTF.

The chain carries TRBV6-1 and TRBJ1-5; D is uncertain. V lost 7 bases, J lost 6 bases, and 10 bases lay in between. The germline gives CDR1 MNHNS, CDR2 SASEGT. The CDR3 extends over 12 amino acids. CDR3 protein: CASNLGGQPQHF. The CDR3 DNA reads as TGTGCCAGCAACCTAGGCGGTCAGCCCCAGCATTTT.

The chain recombines TRBV9 with TRBJ2-1; 10 bases match TRBD2. CDR1 is SGDLS, CDR2 YYNGEE, per germline. CDR3 length: 16 residues. V dropped 3 bases and J dropped 5; count of bases not matched to a gene: 8. The CDR3 nucleotides are TGTGCCAGCAGCGACCATCTAGCGGGAGCAAACAATGAGCAGTTCTTC. This gives the protein CASSDHLAGANNEQFF.

This chain links TRBV5-1 with TRBJ1-2, with D perhaps matching TRBD1 (5 bases). Per the germline V gene, CDR1 is SGHRS and CDR2 is YFSETQ. The CDR3 extends over 14 amino acids. Trimming shortened V by 9 bases and J by 2 bases, and 17 bases separated the two germline ends. The CDR3 sequence: CATALTALNYGYTF. CDR3 nucleotide sequence: TGCGCCACCGCATTGACAGCGTTAAACTATGGCTACACCTTC. Drawing the rest from reference TRBV5-1 and TRBJ1-2, the complete variable domain is KAGVTQTPRYLIKTRGQQVTLSCSPISGHRSVSWYQQTPGQGLQFLFEYFSETQRNKGNFPGRFSGRQFSNSRSEMNVSTLELGDSALYLCATALTALNYGYTFGSGTRLTVV.